Shown below are 32 T cell receptor beta chains from a single sample sequenced in a study of blood T cell repertoires in COVID-19. The repertoire was sequenced with immunoSEQ multiplex PCR; TCRdb's copy has only in-frame clones and lacks some. The sample holds 200,000 to 250,000 clones, 75% to 85% seen once. The sequenced sample consisted of peripheral blood. These receptors were obtained from a man aged 50 to 59 with active or convalescent COVID-19.

This rearrangement joins TRBV15 to TRBJ2-1; 9 bases map to TRBD2. J gave up 10 bases and V 10 bases, and 14 bases lay outside the gene matches. This CDR3 is built from 14 residues. Germline lookup yields CDR1 LNHNV and CDR2 YYDKDF (reference sequence). CDR3 in DNA: TGTGCCATTCGCTCGGCGGGAGGGCCGGGGGAGCAGTTCTTC. Translation gives CAIRSAGGPGEQFF.

The CDR3, as DNA: TGTGCCAGCAGCTTAGAGACAGGCAGGGGCTCCTACAATGAGCAGTTCTTC. Its protein product is CASSLETGRGSYNEQFF. This chain joins TRBV7-8 and TRBJ2-1; tentatively, D is TRBD1 (6 bases). The CDR3 has 17 amino acids. CDR1 and CDR2 (germline): SGHVS, FQNEAQ. V lost 1 base and J 0 bases, leaving 13 bases between the germline ends.

The chain links TRBV5-1 to TRBJ2-2, with 12 positions matching TRBD2. From germline, CDR1 is SGHRS and CDR2 YFSETQ. After removal of 4 bases from V and 3 bases from J, the junction contained 4 bases not matched to a gene. There are 16 residues in the CDR3. The CDR3 loop is CASSLTSGGYTGELFF. CDR3 nucleotides: TGCGCCAGCAGCCTTACTAGCGGGGGGTACACCGGGGAGCTGTTTTTT.

V gene TRBV5-1 combines with J gene TRBJ1-1; D possibly corresponds to TRBD1 (6 bases). V lost 4 bases and J 5 bases, leaving 18 bases between the germline ends. The CDR3 is 15 residues long. Germline CDR1 is SGHRS and CDR2 is YFSETQ. CDR3 sequence reads: CASSVLQGSGTEAFF. The CDR3 DNA reads as TGCGCCAGCAGCGTATTACAGGGATCGGGAACTGAAGCTTTCTTT.

The genes are TRBV28 and TRBJ1-4, with 10 bases matching TRBD1. Trimming removed 3 bases from V and 3 bases from J; junction bases left unmatched: 7. This CDR3 has 17 amino acids. Germline V gene data show CDR1 as MDHEN and CDR2 as SYDVKM. The CDR3 here is CASSFGTGAFANEKLFF. CDR3 coding DNA: TGTGCCAGCAGTTTCGGGACAGGGGCGTTTGCTAATGAAAAACTGTTTTTT.

The rearrangement links TRBV28 to TRBJ1-1; D remains ambiguous. The CDR3 contains 12 residues. V was shortened by 5 bases and J by 2 bases, with 6 bases between the two germline ends. Looked up from germline, CDR1 is MDHEN and CDR2 is SYDVKM. CDR3 amino acids: CASSQVNTEAFF. The CDR3 coding sequence is TGTGCCAGCAGTCAGGTAAACACTGAAGCTTTCTTT.

The rearrangement joins TRBV7-8 to TRBJ1-3; 8 bases are shared with TRBD1. This CDR3 has 16 amino acids. Germline V lookup: CDR1 SGHVS, CDR2 FQNEAQ. V was pared by 5 bases and J by 1 base, with 7 bases of the junction left unmatched. This chain's CDR3 is CASSDPGQDSGNTIYF. CDR3 sequence (DNA): TGTGCCAGCAGCGATCCGGGACAGGATTCTGGAAACACCATATATTTT.

The genes are TRBV3-1 (or the pseudogene TRBV3-2) and TRBJ1-2, with D unclear. Trimming pared 1 base from V and 3 bases from J, leaving 3 bases between. The germline V gene has CDR1 LGHDT and CDR2 YNNKEL (reference sequence). The CDR3 is 12 residues long. The CDR3 loop is CASSQVDYGYTF. The CDR3, as DNA: TGTGCCAGCAGCCAAGTCGACTATGGCTACACCTTC.

The chain couples TRBV7-9 to TRBJ2-1; 7 bases are shared with TRBD2. The J segment lost 0 bases and the V segment lost 5 bases, leaving 7 bases of the junction unmatched. The CDR3 totals 16 residues. Per germline, CDR1 SEHNR and CDR2 FQNEAQ (reference sequence). DNA for the CDR3: TGTGCCAGCAGCCTCGGACTAGGAGACTCCTACAATGAGCAGTTCTTC. The encoded protein is CASSLGLGDSYNEQFF.

The V call is TRBV11-3, the J call TRBJ2-7, with 9 bases lining up with TRBD2. This CDR3 spans 14 amino acids. Germline V gene lookup returns CDR1 SGHNT and CDR2 YENEEA. J was trimmed by 9 bases and V by 4 bases; bases with no gene match: 10. The CDR3 protein is CASSSGVAGARQYF. The CDR3, as DNA: TGTGCCAGCAGCTCGGGGGTAGCGGGAGCAAGGCAGTACTTC. The whole variable domain, filled in from reference TRBV11-3 and TRBJ2-7, reads EAGVVQSPRYKIIEKKQPVAFWCNPISGHNTLYWYLQNLGQGPELLIRYENEEAVDDSQLPKDRFSAERLKGVDSTLKIQPAELGDSAVYLCASSSGVAGARQYFGPGTRLTVT.

CDR3 loop: CASSLGEAGGNTQYF. Here the CDR3 DNA reads TGTGCCAGCAGTTTAGGGGAGGCAGGGGGAAATACGCAGTATTTT. J is TRBJ2-3 and V is TRBV27; D possibly corresponds to TRBD1 (7 bases). The germline CDR1 and CDR2 sequences are MNHEY and SMNVEV (reference sequence). V gave up 2 bases and J gave up 7 bases, with 16 bases separating them. There are 15 residues in the CDR3.

This clone was counted at least ten times. The J gene is TRBJ2-5, the V gene TRBV7-9, with TRBD2 as a possible D gene (6 bases). The germline V gene encodes CDR1 SEHNR and CDR2 FQNEAQ (reference sequence). This CDR3 is 17 amino acids long. Trimming removed 1 base at V and 2 bases at J, with 17 bases between. In nucleotides, the CDR3 is TGTGCCAGCAGCTTAGGTTGGGCGGGGCGGACACAAGAGACCCAGTACTTC. It yields the protein CASSLGWAGRTQETQYF.

The chain has TRBV9 and TRBJ1-4; D is perhaps TRBD1 (5 bases). From germline, CDR1 is SGDLS and CDR2 YYNGEE. This CDR3 has 16 amino acids. V was shortened by 2 bases and J by 8 bases, with 19 bases between the two germline ends. The CDR3 sequence is CASSVGLGDYREKLFF. DNA of the CDR3: TGTGCCAGCAGCGTCGGACTTGGGGACTATAGAGAAAAACTGTTTTTT.

The chain employs TRBV3-1 (or the pseudogene TRBV3-2) and TRBJ1-5, with 8 bases lining up with TRBD1. The ends lost 1 base at V and 5 bases at J; junction bases unmatched: 1. From germline, CDR1 is LGHDT and CDR2 YNNKEL (reference sequence). CDR3 length: 14 amino acids. CDR3 in amino acids: CASSQGQGYQPQHF. The CDR3 DNA sequence: TGTGCCAGCAGCCAAGGACAGGGGTATCAGCCCCAGCATTTT.

The chain has TRBV5-8 and TRBJ2-1, with a possible D match to TRBD1 (6 bases). Germline CDR1 SGHTS, CDR2 YDEGEE. The CDR3 is 16 residues long. Deletions cut 3 bases from V and 2 bases from J, with 15 bases between. The CDR3 loop reads CASSSGVGFTYNEQFF. The CDR3, as DNA: TGTGCCAGCAGCTCAGGGGTAGGGTTCACCTACAATGAGCAGTTCTTC.

The count of this clone is one. The chain is built from TRBV7-8 and TRBJ2-5; no clear D gene. V shed 1 base and J shed 4 bases, with 10 bases lying between them. The CDR3 contains 14 residues. The germline gives CDR1 SGHVS, CDR2 FQNEAQ. The CDR3 DNA follows: TGTGCCAGCAGCTTAGACCCAGTCACAGAGACCCAGTACTTC. This codes for CASSLDPVTETQYF.

The rearrangement joins TRBV5-5 to TRBJ2-3; D remains unclear. CDR1 is SGHKS, CDR2 YYEKEE, per germline (reference sequence). The CDR3 length is 14 residues. Trimming removed 4 bases from V and 2 bases from J, with 11 bases in between. In nucleotides, the CDR3 is TGTGCCAGCAGCCCCAACCCAGACACAGATACGCAGTATTTT. The encoded protein is CASSPNPDTDTQYF. The whole variable domain, remainder taken from reference TRBV5-5 and TRBJ2-3, is DAGVTQSPTHLIKTRGQQVTLRCSPISGHKSVSWYQQVLGQGPQFIFQYYEKEERGRGNFPDRFSARQFPNYSSELNVNALLLGDSALYLCASSPNPDTDTQYFGPGTRLTVL.

The chain employs TRBV5-1 and TRBJ2-2; 12 bases line up with TRBD1. The CDR3 runs 16 residues. V gave up 3 bases and J gave up 6 bases; unmatched junction bases: 6. From germline, CDR1 is SGHRS and CDR2 YFSETQ. In DNA form, the CDR3 reads TGCGCCAGCAGCTCCCCGGGACAGGGGGCCGCCGGGGAGCTGTTTTTT. Amino acid sequence: CASSSPGQGAAGELFF.

The rearrangement joins TRBV11-2 to TRBJ1-1; D gene unclear. The ends were cut back, 3 bases at V and 1 base at J, with 9 bases in the middle. CDR1 is SGHAT, CDR2 FQNNGV, per germline. The CDR3 totals 14 residues. This chain's CDR3 is CASSFEGRNTEAFF. CDR3 nucleotide sequence: TGTGCCAGCAGCTTTGAGGGCAGGAACACTGAAGCTTTCTTT.

For this clone: The same CDR3 also results from other DNA sequences found in this sample. The gene calls are TRBV7-8 and TRBJ2-3; TRBD2 agrees at 7 bases. The V segment lost 1 base and the J segment 2 bases; nucleotides outside the gene matches: 3. This CDR3 is built from 15 residues. Germline loops: CDR1 SGHVS, CDR2 FQNEAQ. The CDR3 is CASSLGGGYTDTQYF. The DNA for the CDR3 is TGTGCCAGCAGCTTAGGGGGGGGGTACACAGATACGCAGTATTTT.

The chain couples TRBV2 to TRBJ1-4, with D tentatively TRBD1 (5 bases). Trimming cost V 7 bases and J 8 bases, with 23 bases left between them. This CDR3 has 16 residues. The germline CDR1 and CDR2 sequences are SNHLY and FYNNEI. The CDR3 coding sequence is TGTGCCAGCACCCAATCCGGGGGGTGGCTGGGGGAAAAACTGTTTTTT. Protein: CASTQSGGWLGEKLFF.

This clone was seen only once. This chain uses TRBV7-2 with TRBJ1-1; no firm D call. The CDR3 runs to 13 residues. From germline, CDR1 is SGHTA and CDR2 FQGNSA. V lost 3 bases and J lost 3, with 8 bases in between. Here the CDR3 DNA reads TGTGCCAGCAGCTTTAGCCGGGACACTGAAGCTTTCTTT. It specifies CASSFSRDTEAFF.

The CDR3 protein is CASRRTVYNSPLHF. The CDR3 DNA reads as TGTGCCAGCAGGAGGACAGTCTATAATTCACCCCTCCACTTT. The chain links TRBV6-5 to TRBJ1-6, with D possibly matching TRBD1 (6 bases). The CDR3 loop spans 14 amino acids. V lost 6 bases to trimming and J lost 3 bases, with 9 bases between them. CDR1 and CDR2 (germline): MNHEY, SVGAGI.

This clone was seen a single time. The J gene is TRBJ1-2, the V gene TRBV28; no reliable D call. Trimming took 10 bases from V and 7 from J, leaving 16 bases between them. The CDR3 runs to 12 residues. Germline V gene lookup returns CDR1 MDHEN and CDR2 SYDVKM. The CDR3 reads CATTGSKIGYTF. DNA of the CDR3: TGTGCCACCACGGGTAGCAAGATTGGCTACACCTTC.

The chain's CDR3 is CASSISSGVYNEQFF. The CDR3 DNA is TGTGCCAGTAGTATATCTAGCGGGGTATACAATGAGCAGTTCTTC. The V and J genes are TRBV19 and TRBJ2-1, with TRBD2 matching 9 bases. Germline CDR1 LNHDA, CDR2 SQIVND (reference sequence). V dropped 2 bases and J dropped 4; count of bases not matched to a gene: 3. The CDR3 is 15 residues long.

The gene calls are TRBV6-6 and TRBJ2-7, with a tentative D call TRBD2 (6 bases). Germline CDR1 and CDR2: MNHNY and SVGAGI (reference sequence). V lost 8 bases to trimming and J lost 0 bases, with 14 bases between them. The CDR3 consists of 14 residues. CDR3 bases: TGTGCCAGCGGAGGGGCAGGAATCTCCTACGAGCAGTACTTC. Its protein product is CASGGAGISYEQYF.

The chain uses TRBV5-5 and TRBJ2-7; D unclear. The CDR3 totals 16 residues. Deletions cut 4 bases from V and 0 bases from J, with 17 bases between. CDR1 is SGHKS, CDR2 YYEKEE, per germline (reference sequence). CDR3 sequence: CASSPTPQESSYEQYV. The CDR3 coding sequence is TGTGCCAGCAGCCCGACCCCGCAGGAAAGCTCCTACGAGCAGTACGTC.

This clone was seen a handful of times. The chain links TRBV7-9 to TRBJ1-4; no clear D gene. Trimming took off 5 bases at V and 0 bases at J, with 7 bases between the two ends. This CDR3 is 14 amino acids long. Germline V CDR1 and CDR2: SEHNR, FQNEAQ (reference sequence). The CDR3 bases are TGTGCCAGCAGCCCCCAGTCAACTAATGAAAAACTGTTTTTT. The encoded protein is CASSPQSTNEKLFF.

DNA for the CDR3: TGTGCCAGCAGCCTCAGGGATCGGAACACCATATATTTT. This translates into CASSLRDRNTIYF. V usage is TRBV3-1 (or the pseudogene TRBV3-2) and J usage is TRBJ1-3, with TRBD1 as a possible D gene (5 bases). V gave up 4 bases and J gave up 7 bases, with 11 bases separating them. Per the germline V gene, CDR1 is LGHDT and CDR2 is YNNKEL (reference sequence). The CDR3 has 13 amino acids.

The table lists this clone with many counts. The chain joins TRBV19 to TRBJ2-1, with 10 positions matching TRBD2. Germline values: CDR1 LNHDA, CDR2 SQIVND (reference sequence). V dropped 2 bases and J dropped 7; count of bases not matched to a gene: 5. This CDR3 region has 15 residues. The chain's CDR3 is CASSILAGGGNEQFF. The CDR3, as DNA: TGTGCCAGTAGTATATTAGCGGGGGGAGGAAATGAGCAGTTCTTC.

The chain links TRBV5-1 to TRBJ2-7; 9 bases are shared with TRBD2. CDR1 and CDR2 (germline): SGHRS, YFSETQ. The J segment lost 3 bases and the V segment lost 7 bases, leaving 11 bases of the junction unmatched. The CDR3 is 15 residues long. The CDR3 region has the DNA TGCGCCAGCGGGTGGGGTAGCGGGAGTCTCTACGAGCAGTACTTC. It is translated as CASGWGSGSLYEQYF. The full variable domain, its missing parts supplied by reference TRBV5-1 and TRBJ2-7, is KAGVTQTPRYLIKTRGQQVTLSCSPISGHRSVSWYQQTPGQGLQFLFEYFSETQRNKGNFPGRFSGRQFSNSRSEMNVSTLELGDSALYLCASGWGSGSLYEQYFGPGTRLTVT.

The rearrangement links TRBV6-5 to TRBJ2-1; D gene uncertain. The CDR3 is 13 residues long. Per germline, CDR1 MNHEY and CDR2 SVGAGI. Trimming cost V 2 bases and J 4 bases, with 6 bases left between them. The CDR3 bases are TGTGCCAGCAGTTACGGAGCGTACAATGAGCAGTTCTTC. It translates to CASSYGAYNEQFF.